What follows are 20 T cell receptor beta chains derived from one specimen sequenced in a study of Graves' ophthalmopathy and Graves' hyperthyroidism. Amplified TCR beta CDR3 regions were obtained using RNA transcripts as template. RT-PCR was first run with HTBI primers, then multiplex PCR in a second round. TCRdb reprocessed the multiplex PCR reads via MiXCR and lists one record per CDR3 protein. The profile covers over a million distinct CDR3 sequences, with roughly 35% appearing a single time and roughly 11% taken by the ten largest. Sample: peripheral blood or thyroid tissue (not recorded which). The receptor set was obtained from an adult man with Graves' hyperthyroidism.

The chain carries TRBV10-3 and TRBJ1-1; 7 positions match TRBD1. Germline V lookup: CDR1 ENHRY, CDR2 SYGVKD. V dropped 5 bases and J dropped 1; count of bases not matched to a gene: 1. This CDR3 is built from 13 residues. As DNA, the CDR3 is TGTGCCATCAGTTACAGGGGGAACACTGAAGCTTTCTTT. Translating it yields CAISYRGNTEAFF.

This clonotype was counted a few times. The chain links TRBV7-2 to TRBJ2-2, with TRBD2 as a possible D gene (6 bases). CDR1 SGHTA and CDR2 FQGNSA come from the germline V gene. The V end lost 5 bases, the J end lost 4 bases, and 11 bases lay between the germline ends. The CDR3 contains 14 residues. CDR3 DNA sequence: TGTGCCAGCAGCCCATGGGGGGTCACCGGGGAGCTGTTTTTT. It specifies CASSPWGVTGELFF.

A word on this clonotype: This CDR3 fails to terminate in the conserved phenylalanine or tryptophan, so it likely reflects a read error. The DNA is left out, because the CDR3 cannot be placed on it with certainty; the CDR3 is given as TCRdb lists it. This rearrangement joins TRBV7-8 to TRBJ1-6; TRBD1 reflects the table's D call only, with no check against the DNA. The CDR3 contains 10 residues when both ends are counted. CDR1 is SGHVS, CDR2 FQNEAQ, per germline. This CDR3 reads CASSAGQGNL.

This clonotype was picked up many times. The J gene is TRBJ2-7, the V gene TRBV15; D is possibly TRBD2 (6 bases). With 0 bases removed from V and 7 bases from J, the gap between germline ends came to 13 bases. This CDR3 spans 14 amino acids. In germline, CDR1 is LNHNV, CDR2 YYDKDF (reference sequence). In DNA, the CDR3 is TGTGCCACCAGCAGAGAGGGACTGAAAGCGGAGCAGTACTTC. Amino acid sequence: CATSREGLKAEQYF.

This chain connects TRBV19 to TRBJ2-6, with a tentative D call TRBD1 (5 bases). The V end was cut by 5 bases, the J end by 3 bases, with 14 bases between. This CDR3 is 16 amino acids long. The germline V gene has CDR1 LNHDA and CDR2 SQIVND (reference sequence). CDR3 region: CASSVDSWGGANVLTF. The CDR3 DNA reads TGTGCCAGTAGTGTCGACAGCTGGGGTGGGGCCAACGTCCTGACTTTC.

J is TRBJ1-2 and V is TRBV7-2; D is perhaps TRBD1 (5 bases). CDR1 and CDR2 from the germline V gene are SGHTA and FQGNSA. The CDR3 covers 13 residues. V dropped 0 bases and J dropped 8 bases, with 10 bases sitting between them. In nucleotides, the CDR3 is TGTGCCAGCAGCTTAGCCGGGACGCAGGGCTACACCTTC. It specifies CASSLAGTQGYTF.

The gene calls are TRBV5-1 and TRBJ2-5, with 8 positions matching TRBD2. Per the germline V gene, CDR1 is SGHRS and CDR2 is YFSETQ. V trimming: 4 bases; J trimming: 5 bases; junction bases outside the gene matches: 16. This CDR3 spans 17 amino acids. CDR3 sequence: CASSKTRRLAGIETQYF. In nucleotides, the CDR3 is TGCGCCAGCAGCAAGACCAGAAGGTTAGCGGGAATTGAGACCCAGTACTTC.

J is TRBJ1-4 and V is TRBV12-3 or TRBV12-4; 7 nucleotides align to TRBD1. The CDR3 loop spans 17 amino acids. V lost 6 bases and J lost 8; bases outside the gene matches: 18. CDR3 bases: TGTGCCAGCAGCTCGCTAAACAACAGGGGACGGGAGGAAAAACTGTTTTTT. Its protein is CASSSLNNRGREEKLFF.

The J gene is TRBJ1-4, the V gene TRBV28; weak D call: TRBD1 (5 bases). There are 14 residues in the CDR3. Germline V gives CDR1 MDHEN, CDR2 SYDVKM. The V gene lost 3 bases and the J gene lost 7 bases, with 12 bases spanning the gap. The CDR3 protein is CASSFGGVGEKLFF. The CDR3 nucleotides are TGTGCCAGCAGTTTTGGGGGAGTCGGTGAAAAACTGTTTTTT.

The J gene is TRBJ2-2, the V gene TRBV12-3 or TRBV12-4, with D uncertain. The CDR3 totals 12 residues. V lost 7 bases and J 5 bases, leaving 8 bases between the germline ends. The CDR3 nucleotides read TGTGCCAGCAAATTTGAAACCGGGGAGCTGTTTTTT. It codes for CASKFETGELFF.

This clonotype was seen many times. The chain carries TRBV12-3 or TRBV12-4 and TRBJ2-7; the D call may be TRBD1 or TRBD2 (5 bases each). CDR3 length: 12 residues. V was pared by 4 bases and J by 6 bases, with 10 bases between. The CDR3 spells CASSSIGTEQYF. CDR3 sequence (DNA): TGTGCCAGCAGTTCGATAGGGACCGAGCAGTACTTC.

V is TRBV6-5 and J is TRBJ2-7; D tentatively reads TRBD1 or TRBD2 (5 bases each). Germline CDR1 MNHEY, CDR2 SVGAGI. There are 14 residues in the CDR3. Trimming removed 2 bases at V and 0 bases at J, with 8 bases between. This CDR3 reads CASSYRGASYEQYF. The CDR3 DNA is TGTGCCAGCAGTTACCGAGGGGCCTCCTACGAGCAGTACTTC.

This clonotype was seen a few times. The chain links TRBV4-3 to TRBJ2-7, with 10 bases fitting TRBD1. The CDR3 length is 15 residues. The V gene's germline CDR1 is LGHNA and CDR2 YSLEER. V lost 2 bases to trimming and J lost 7 bases; unmatched junction nucleotides: 8. The CDR3, as DNA: TGCGCCAGCAGCCAATTCGGGACAGGGGCTGAGGAGCAGTACTTC. It codes for CASSQFGTGAEEQYF.

The genes are TRBV29-1 and TRBJ1-4, with D possibly matching TRBD1 (5 bases). Germline V gives CDR1 SQVTM, CDR2 ANQGSEA. The CDR3 consists of 15 residues. V shed 4 bases and J shed 5 bases, with 17 bases lying between them. The CDR3 sequence: CSVGQSGSTNEKLFF. The DNA for the CDR3 is TGCAGCGTTGGACAGTCCGGGAGCACAAATGAAAAACTGTTTTTT.

CDR3 DNA sequence: TGTGCCAGCAGCACGTGGCCTTCCCTGATCTCCTACGAGCAGTACTTC. This gives the protein CASSTWPSLISYEQYF. The chain links TRBV5-8 to TRBJ2-7, with D unclear. This CDR3 spans 16 amino acids. V lost 4 bases and J lost 0, with 17 bases in between. From germline, CDR1 is SGHTS and CDR2 YDEGEE.

J is TRBJ2-2 and V is TRBV7-2; no clear D. Between the trimmed V and J ends, which lost 6 bases and 1 base, there was a span of 15 bases. Germline loops: CDR1 SGHTA, CDR2 FQGNSA. The CDR3 length is 16 residues. The CDR3 DNA reads as TGTGCCAGCAGTTACTCCAAGACACTGAACACCGGGGAGCTGTTTTTT. It codes for CASSYSKTLNTGELFF.

This clonotype showed up just a few times. The rearrangement uses TRBV5-4 and TRBJ2-5; 8 nucleotides align to TRBD1. Germline values: CDR1 SGHNT, CDR2 YYREEE (reference sequence). The CDR3 runs 15 residues. After removal of 4 bases from V and 4 bases from J, the junction contained 9 bases not matched to a gene. The CDR3 region is CASSRDQGAGETQYF. The CDR3 DNA follows: TGTGCCAGCAGCCGGGACCAGGGGGCAGGAGAGACCCAGTACTTC.

On this clonotype itself: At one of its ends the junction is not consistent with the germline gene, which may arise from a read error. This sequence joins TRBV7-8 and TRBJ1-1; D might be TRBD1 (5 bases). CDR3 length: 15 amino acids. The V gene's germline CDR1 is SGHVS and CDR2 FQNEAQ. CDR3 protein: CASNSQPGLNAEAFF. The CDR3 DNA reads TGTGCCAGCAACTCGCAACCGGGACTGAACGCTGAAGCTTTCTTT.

In the case of this clonotype: This may arise from a read error, as a much more abundant clone is one base away. This CDR3 reads CDTSRDEVSRPPYEQYF. For the CDR3, the DNA is TGTGACACCAGCAGAGATGAAGTTAGTCGGCCTCCCTACGAGCAGTACTTC. The rearrangement joins TRBV15 to TRBJ2-7, with D unresolved. CDR3 size: 17 residues. CDR1 and CDR2 from the germline V gene are LNHNV and YYDKDF (reference sequence).

On this clonotype: The junction and the germline gene differ at one end; a read error may be behind it. The chain recombines TRBV2 with TRBJ1-2; 10 bases match TRBD1. Germline V gene data show CDR1 as SNHLY and CDR2 as FYNNEI. The CDR3 length is 14 residues. CDR3 sequence: CANSDRGRLDGHTF. In DNA form, the CDR3 reads TGTGCCAACAGTGACAGGGGGCGCCTCGATGGCCACACCTTC.